Presented here are 11 T cell receptor beta chains from one specimen sequenced in a study of cytomegalovirus exposure and HLA in healthy donors (dated by TCRdb to the late 2010s). The library was produced with the immunoSEQ multiplex PCR assay. For the multiplex PCR, a mixture combining 60 forward primers for TCR Vbeta segments and 13 reverse primers for TCR Jbeta segments was used. TCRdb provides this immuneACCESS table in a form limited to in-frame rearrangements. Some clones are lacking; in checked studies, under half of them reflect an unresolved V gene, and why the rest are absent is not known. This sample lists about 150,000 clones; around 60% were detected once. The top ten clones comprise approximately 6.6% of the sample. The material sequenced was PBMCs. These receptors all stem from a woman aged 60-70 years in good health and CMV-seropositive.

V gene TRBV7-2 combines with J gene TRBJ2-5; TRBD1 matches 7 bases. Germline V gives CDR1 SGHTA, CDR2 FQGNSA. J was trimmed by 1 base and V by 4 bases; bases with no gene match: 9. This CDR3 has 16 residues. The CDR3 here is CASSSRQGGGQETQYF. For the CDR3, the DNA is TGTGCCAGCAGCTCCAGACAGGGTGGAGGCCAAGAGACCCAGTACTTC.

This clone came up a few times. The chain recombines TRBV5-1 with TRBJ2-5; TRBD2 agrees at 8 bases. Losses at the gene ends were 2 bases for V and 9 bases for J; bases not matched to a gene: 12. Looked up from germline, CDR1 is SGHRS and CDR2 is YFSETQ. The CDR3 totals 15 residues. CDR3 bases: TGCGCCAGCAGCTTAGGGCTAGCGGGCCAATGGGCCCAGTACTTC. It codes for CASSLGLAGQWAQYF.

This clone has just one count. The rearrangement uses TRBV14 and TRBJ2-5; D perhaps matches TRBD2 (5 bases). The CDR3 is 15 amino acids. Looked up from germline, CDR1 is SGHDN and CDR2 is FVKESK. Trimming pared 0 bases from V and 5 bases from J, leaving 13 bases between. The CDR3 protein is CASSQDHGVGETQYF. In DNA, the CDR3 is TGTGCCAGCAGCCAAGATCACGGGGTTGGGGAGACCCAGTACTTC.

V is TRBV25-1 and J is TRBJ1-1, with a weak D call TRBD1 (6 bases). Per the germline V gene, CDR1 is MGHDK and CDR2 is SYGVNS. CDR3 length equals 13 residues. Between the trimmed V and J ends, which lost 10 bases and 5 bases, there was a span of 17 bases. The CDR3 here is CATRPGQETEAFF. CDR3 nucleotide sequence: TGTGCCACCAGACCGGGACAAGAGACTGAAGCTTTCTTT.

The CDR3 DNA reads TGTGCTAGTGCCTTTAGCGGGAGGGCCGCAGATACGCAGTATTTT. This sequence encodes CASAFSGRAADTQYF. The gene calls are TRBV12-5 and TRBJ2-3, with 11 bases that match TRBD2. Germline CDR1 reads LGHNT; CDR2 reads FRNRAP. The CDR3 has 15 residues. V lost 7 bases and J lost 4; bases outside the gene matches: 7.

J is TRBJ1-4 and V is TRBV30, with 9 positions matching TRBD1. CDR1 is GTSNPN and CDR2 is SVGIG in the germline V gene (reference sequence). The V and J ends lost 1 base and 0 bases, in that order; junction bases with no gene match: 3. This CDR3 has 16 amino acids. CDR3 sequence reads: CAWSGTGGATNEKLFF. The CDR3 DNA reads as TGTGCCTGGAGTGGAACAGGGGGCGCAACTAATGAAAAACTGTTTTTT.

The gene calls are TRBV7-2 and TRBJ1-5; TRBD1 aligns across 7 bases. J lost 0 bases, V lost 5 bases, and 7 bases had no gene match. The CDR3 spans 16 residues. Germline V gene lookup returns CDR1 SGHTA and CDR2 FQGNSA. The DNA for the CDR3 is TGTGCCAGCAGCCCCCAAGGGGGCAATAGCAATCAGCCCCAGCATTTT. Translated, it gives CASSPQGGNSNQPQHF.

V usage is TRBV18 and J usage is TRBJ2-5; 7 positions agree with TRBD1. The V segment lost 3 bases and the J segment 5 bases; nucleotides outside the gene matches: 3. This CDR3 is built from 13 residues. Germline V gene data show CDR1 as KGHSH and CDR2 as LQKENI. CDR3 region: CASSPSTGETQYF. CDR3 nucleotides: TGTGCCAGCTCACCTTCGACAGGGGAGACCCAGTACTTC.

This clone was picked up a small number of times. The chain joins TRBV12-5 to TRBJ1-3; TRBD1 matches at 8 bases. This CDR3 has 19 residues. Germline loops: CDR1 LGHNT, CDR2 FRNRAP. Germline trimming cut 0 bases from V and 2 bases from J; bases unmatched to any gene: 12. Written as DNA, the CDR3 is TGTGCTAGTGGTTTGGTGGTGGTCGACAAACAGGGGGCTGGAAACACCATATATTTT. This encodes CASGLVVVDKQGAGNTIYF.

This clone was observed a few times. The V and J genes are TRBV25-1 and TRBJ1-5; D might be TRBD1 (6 bases). Germline assignment: CDR1 MGHDK and CDR2 SYGVNS. This CDR3 has 14 amino acids. V shed 3 bases and J shed 6 bases, with 12 bases lying between them. CDR3 sequence: CASSELTGSQPQHF. For the CDR3, the DNA is TGTGCCAGCAGTGAGCTTACAGGGAGTCAGCCCCAGCATTTT.

The V gene is TRBV6-6, the J gene TRBJ1-2; 10 positions agree with TRBD1. The germline CDR1 and CDR2 sequences are MNHNY and SVGAGI (reference sequence). V was pared by 6 bases and J by 7 bases, with 5 bases of the junction left unmatched. This CDR3 has 13 amino acids. CDR3 nucleotides: TGTGCCAGCAGGTCTGGGACAGGGGTTGGCTACACCTTC. Its translation: CASRSGTGVGYTF.